This is a list of T cell receptor beta chains from one sample in a study of T-cell reconstitution after alpha-beta-depleted transplantation in children. Using its own MiXCR run on the PCR reads, TCRdb lists one record per CDR3 protein. This sample carries 210,000 or so distinct CDR3 sequences, roughly 9% of them seen once, and the ten largest clones take approximately 6.2%. The material sequenced was PBMCs from the stem cell graft donor, taken from the stem cell graft. These receptors were taken from a human donor who donated a stem cell graft to a child with acute lymphoblastic leukemia. CDR3s include the opening cysteine and the closing phenylalanine or tryptophan. The order of the fields is D gene, clone size, J gene, V gene, CDR3 DNA, CDR3 protein. The D gene is left open where the match is weak. Not all rows give a size; the values are once, few, many and, for expanded clones, a class.

D: TRBD2
size: NA
J: TRBJ2-1
V: TRBV28
DNA: TGTGCCACCGGAACTAGCGGGCCTCGGGATGAGCAGTTCTTC
CDR3: CATGTSGPRDEQFF

D: TRBD2
size: many
J: TRBJ2-2
V: TRBV12-3/TRBV12-4
DNA: TGTGCCAGCAGTTTATCTCCGGGACTAGCGGGGGGGCGGTACGACACCGGGGAGCTGTTTTTT
CDR3: CASSLSPGLAGGRYDTGELFF

D: NA
size: many
J: TRBJ2-7
V: TRBV20-1
DNA: TGCAGTGCTAGAGATCTAACGGGAACCTACGAGCAGTACTTC
CDR3: CSARDLTGTYEQYF

D: NA
size: few
J: TRBJ1-1
V: TRBV18
DNA: TGTGCCAGCTCACCACCTGGAAAGCCGAACACTGAAGCTTTCTTT
CDR3: CASSPPGKPNTEAFF

D: NA
size: many
J: TRBJ2-7
V: TRBV7-9
DNA: TGTGCCAGCACCCCTCCGGAGGGATCCTACGAGCAGTACTTC
CDR3: CASTPPEGSYEQYF

D: NA
size: NA
J: TRBJ1-4
V: TRBV10-3
DNA: TGTGCCATCAAAGCGGGAACTAATGAAAAACTGTTTTTT
CDR3: CAIKAGTNEKLFF

D: NA
size: NA
J: TRBJ2-5
V: TRBV5-5
DNA: TGTGCCAGCAGCTGGGTCCCTTCAGGACTAATATCGCAAGAGACCCAGTACTTC
CDR3: CASSWVPSGLISQETQYF

D: TRBD2
size: many
J: TRBJ2-3
V: TRBV15
DNA: TGTGCCACCAGCAGAAGGACTAGCGGGACAGATACGCAGTATTTT
CDR3: CATSRRTSGTDTQYF

D: NA
size: NA
J: TRBJ2-6
V: TRBV5-1
DNA: TGCGCCAGCAGCCCCCTAGGAGGGGCCAACGTCCTGACTTTC
CDR3: CASSPLGGANVLTF

D: NA
size: NA
J: TRBJ1-5
V: TRBV5-1
DNA: TGCGCCAGCAGAGCGGGGGGCAATAGCAATCAGCCCCAGCATTTT
CDR3: CASRAGGNSNQPQHF

D: NA
size: many
J: TRBJ2-5
V: TRBV29-1
DNA: TGCAGCGTTGATTTGGGTTTGCAAGAGACCCAGTACTTC
CDR3: CSVDLGLQETQYF

D: NA
size: few
J: TRBJ1-2
V: TRBV7-2
DNA: TGTGCCAGCAGCTTAGGGGACAACGTGGTTGGCTACACCTTC
CDR3: CASSLGDNVVGYTF

D: TRBD1
size: many
J: TRBJ2-1
V: TRBV6-6
DNA: TGTGCCAGCAGTTATGGGGGACAGGCTGAGCAGTTCTTC
CDR3: CASSYGGQAEQFF

D: NA
size: many
J: TRBJ2-1
V: TRBV7-8
DNA: TGTGCCAGCAGCTTCCGAGGGCTGATACAGTTCTTC
CDR3: CASSFRGLIQFF

D: NA
size: NA
J: TRBJ1-2
V: TRBV7-9
DNA: TGTGCCAGCAGCTTAGTGGCGGAAAACTATGGCTACACCTTC
CDR3: CASSLVAENYGYTF

D: TRBD1
size: NA
J: TRBJ1-6
V: TRBV29-1
DNA: TGCAGCGTCAGATTCGGGACAGCGTATAATTCACCCCTCCACTTT
CDR3: CSVRFGTAYNSPLHF

D: NA
size: few
J: TRBJ2-5
V: TRBV5-4
DNA: TGTGCCAGCAGCCGAGTGGGGGGCGAAGAGACCCAGTACTTC
CDR3: CASSRVGGEETQYF

D: NA
size: many
J: TRBJ1-6
V: TRBV3-1
DNA: TGTGCCAGCAGCCAAGGTCTACCAGGGACTCGAAATTCACCCCTCCACTTT
CDR3: CASSQGLPGTRNSPLHF

D: NA
size: NA
J: TRBJ2-5
V: TRBV15
DNA: TGTGCCACCCAGCGTGGTGTGGTTGAGACCCAGTACTTC
CDR3: CATQRGVVETQYF

D: NA
size: NA
J: TRBJ2-5
V: TRBV11-2
DNA: TGTGCCAGCAGCTCAAGTTCTATCGGGGTTGAGACCCAGTACTTC
CDR3: CASSSSSIGVETQYF

D: TRBD1
size: NA
J: TRBJ1-4
V: TRBV5-1
DNA: TGCGCCAGCAGCCCCGGGAGGGACAGCTCTGAAAAACTGTTTTTT
CDR3: CASSPGRDSSEKLFF

D: NA
size: many
J: TRBJ1-1
V: TRBV19
DNA: TGTGCCAGTAGTGTTGGCGCTGGGGGGATTTTCTTT
CDR3: CASSVGAGGIFF

D: TRBD1
size: many
J: TRBJ2-3
V: TRBV6-2/TRBV6-3
DNA: TGTGCCAGCAGTTACGGACAGGGGAGTCGCGCGGCAGATACGCAGTATTTT
CDR3: CASSYGQGSRAADTQYF

D: NA
size: many
J: TRBJ2-3
V: TRBV29-1
DNA: TGCAGCCTGGAGAGCGGAGATACGCAGTATTTT
CDR3: CSLESGDTQYF

D: TRBD2
size: few
J: TRBJ2-7
V: TRBV3-1
DNA: TGTGCCAGCGTCCAGAGCGGGGAGCTTTACGAGCAGTACTTC
CDR3: CASVQSGELYEQYF

D: NA
size: NA
J: TRBJ1-1
V: TRBV5-1
DNA: TGCGCCAGCAGCCCAGGACTGAATACAGAGAACACTGAAGCTTTCTTT
CDR3: CASSPGLNTENTEAFF

D: TRBD1
size: few
J: TRBJ1-3
V: TRBV12-3/TRBV12-4
DNA: TGTGCCAGCAGCAAGGGGACAGGGGGCATTGGAAACACCATATATTTT
CDR3: CASSKGTGGIGNTIYF

D: NA
size: NA
J: TRBJ2-1
V: TRBV24-1
DNA: TGTGCCACCAGTGATCGCTCGGGACAAAACAATGAGCAGTTCTTC
CDR3: CATSDRSGQNNEQFF